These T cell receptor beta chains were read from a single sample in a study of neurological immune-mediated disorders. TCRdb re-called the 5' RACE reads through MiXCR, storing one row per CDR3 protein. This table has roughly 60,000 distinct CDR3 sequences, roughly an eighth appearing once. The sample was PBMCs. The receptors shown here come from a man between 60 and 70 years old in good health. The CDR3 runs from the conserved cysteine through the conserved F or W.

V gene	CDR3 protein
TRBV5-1	CASSPGSTGELFF
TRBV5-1	CASSLEGQGNEQYF
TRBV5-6	CASSPLDNRGRETQYF
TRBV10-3	CATRLYTEAFF
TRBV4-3	CASSQEVAGGGYNEQFF
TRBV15	CATSRPPPPVDQPQHF
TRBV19	CASRPSAGSYEQYF
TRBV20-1	CSASRLAGVSNTGELFF
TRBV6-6	CASSYSDGYNEQFF
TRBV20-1	CSASVSGGALSYEQYF
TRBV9	CASSFDRELEQFF
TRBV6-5	CASSYVRQGKGEKLFF
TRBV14	CASSGAPDTQYF
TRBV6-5	CASSIPGLDEQYF
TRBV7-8	CASSSLWTVFGNEQFF
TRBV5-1	CASRSGTGDHEQYF
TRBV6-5	CASSRRIGVNMPQHF
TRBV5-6	CASSHRDYTDTQYF
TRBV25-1	CASTPGGTGLTDTQYF
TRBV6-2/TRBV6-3	CASTSLGTGLEEQYF
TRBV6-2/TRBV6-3	CASRDHSYEQYF
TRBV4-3	CASSQGPRGFMNTEAFF
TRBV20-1	CSARGDTEAFF
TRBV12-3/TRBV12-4	CASREQGNTEAFF
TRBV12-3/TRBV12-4	CASSPPGGRADTQYF
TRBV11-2	CASSLMQGGIGNTIYF
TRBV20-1	CSARDFQRGYYQETQYF
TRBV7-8	CASSLIPDLEWGTGELFF